This T cell receptor (beta chain) is drawn from a study of blood T cell repertoires in COVID-19. Sequencing was performed with immunoSEQ multiplex PCR; in TCRdb, only in-frame clones are kept and a portion is missing. The repertoire holds around 250,000 clones, with roughly 80% as singletons. Trimming took off 2 bases at V and 4 bases at J, with 8 bases between the two ends. The CDR3 runs 13 residues. Germline CDR1 MNHEY, CDR2 SVGAGI. The sequence was obtained from a man aged 50-59 years with active or convalescent COVID-19. The specimen was peripheral blood. This chain connects TRBV6-5 to TRBJ1-1; no clear D. The CDR3 region is CASSYRGLTEAFF. The CDR3 DNA follows: TGTGCCAGCAGTTACCGCGGGCTCACTGAAGCTTTCTTT.